The 17 T cell receptor beta chains in this list originate from one sample, sequenced in a study of blood T cell repertoires in COVID-19. Libraries were prepared by immunoSEQ multiplex PCR; TCRdb keeps only in-frame clonotypes and omits some of them. The sample holds hundreds of thousands of clones, roughly 89% seen once. Sample: PBMCs or T cells enriched from blood (not recorded which). The source is a woman aged 18 to 35 with acute COVID-19.

The V call is TRBV19, the J call TRBJ1-5; TRBD1 matches at 7 bases. CDR1 is LNHDA and CDR2 is SQIVND in the germline V gene (reference sequence). The CDR3 length is 15 residues. V lost 4 bases to trimming and J lost 9 bases; unmatched junction nucleotides: 12. The CDR3 sequence is CASSRSDRVPRPQHF. CDR3 bases: TGTGCCAGTAGTAGGAGTGACAGGGTCCCTCGGCCCCAGCATTTT.

The chain has TRBV7-3 and TRBJ2-1; TRBD2 matches 11 bases. The CDR3 contains 15 residues. CDR1 is SGHTA and CDR2 is FQGTGA in the germline V gene. The V gene end was trimmed by 5 bases and the J gene end by 6 bases; junction bases not matched to a gene: 6. This chain's CDR3 is CASSIGLAGLNEQFF. CDR3 sequence (DNA): TGTGCCAGCAGCATCGGACTAGCGGGCCTCAATGAGCAGTTCTTC.

The rearrangement links TRBV7-2 to TRBJ1-1; D unclear. Trimming removed 2 bases from V and 1 base from J, with 8 bases in between. Germline values: CDR1 SGHTA, CDR2 FQGNSA. This CDR3 has 14 amino acids. CDR3 DNA: TGTGCCAGCAGCTTATCGTGGAGGAACACTGAAGCTTTCTTT. It codes for CASSLSWRNTEAFF.

This chain joins TRBV19 and TRBJ2-4, with TRBD1 matching 7 bases. V shed 3 bases, J shed 0 bases, and the junction held 5 bases outside the gene matches. Germline V lookup: CDR1 LNHDA, CDR2 SQIVND (reference sequence). This CDR3 is built from 16 residues. CDR3 nucleotide sequence: TGTGCCAGTAGTATCCAGGACAGGCTAGCCAAAAACATTCAGTACTTC. Translation gives CASSIQDRLAKNIQYF.

This sequence joins TRBV27 and TRBJ2-7, with a possible D match to TRBD2 (5 bases). CDR1 and CDR2 (germline): MNHEY, SMNVEV (reference sequence). The CDR3 contains 15 residues. The V end was cut by 5 bases, the J end by 1 base, with 15 bases between. CDR3 in DNA: TGTGCCAGCAGTCCCGACCGTAGCGCATCCTACGAGCAGTACTTC. This codes for CASSPDRSASYEQYF.

This clone appeared a single time. The CDR3 protein is CASSTYSGRGLDTQYF. The CDR3 DNA reads as TGTGCCAGCAGCACATATAGCGGGAGGGGCTTAGATACGCAGTATTTT. V usage is TRBV7-6 and J usage is TRBJ2-3, with 11 bases matching TRBD2. The CDR3 loop spans 16 amino acids. Losses at the gene ends were 5 bases for V and 5 bases for J; bases not matched to a gene: 9. The germline V gene has CDR1 SGHVS and CDR2 FNYEAQ. Looking up the rest from reference TRBV7-6 and TRBJ2-3 gives the full variable domain: GAGVSQSPRYKVTKRGQDVALRCDPISGHVSLYWYRQALGQGPEFLTYFNYEAQQDKSGLPNDRFSAERPEGSISTLTIQRTEQRDSAMYRCASSTYSGRGLDTQYFGPGTRLTVL.

V gene TRBV27 combines with J gene TRBJ2-7; TRBD1 is a possible D gene (5 bases). This CDR3 is built from 15 residues. V lost 4 bases to trimming and J lost 5 bases, with 18 bases between them. Germline CDR1 is MNHEY and CDR2 is SMNVEV (reference sequence). The CDR3 sequence: CASSSLSPQGHEQYF. CDR3 sequence (DNA): TGTGCCAGCAGTTCGCTATCCCCCCAGGGCCACGAGCAGTACTTC.

V usage is TRBV6-1 and J usage is TRBJ2-7, with 7 bases identical to TRBD1. Germline lookup yields CDR1 MNHNS and CDR2 SASEGT. Germline trimming cut 1 base from V and 5 bases from J; bases unmatched to any gene: 2. The CDR3 has 13 residues. CDR3 coding DNA: TGTGCCAGCAGTGAAGGGGGACAGCACGAGCAGTACTTC. Its protein product is CASSEGGQHEQYF.

The rearrangement links TRBV5-1 to TRBJ2-1, with D perhaps TRBD2 (5 bases). Germline V gives CDR1 SGHRS, CDR2 YFSETQ. Trimming cost V 7 bases and J 0 bases, with 17 bases left between them. CDR3 length equals 16 residues. This chain's CDR3 is CASALAAIVSYNEQFF. Written as DNA, the CDR3 is TGCGCCAGCGCCCTAGCTGCCATAGTCTCCTACAATGAGCAGTTCTTC.

CDR3 amino acids: CASKEGGDTEAFF. The DNA of the CDR3 is TGTGCCAGTAAGGAGGGGGGGGACACTGAAGCTTTCTTT. V is TRBV28 and J is TRBJ1-1, with a possible D match to TRBD1 (6 bases). Per the germline V gene, CDR1 is MDHEN and CDR2 is SYDVKM. Trimming cost V 9 bases and J 3 bases, with 14 bases left between them. This CDR3 has 13 amino acids.

This sequence joins TRBV7-9 and TRBJ2-1, with 13 nucleotides matching TRBD2. Per the germline V gene, CDR1 is SEHNR and CDR2 is FQNEAQ (reference sequence). V gave up 5 bases and J gave up 3 bases; unmatched junction bases: 4. The CDR3 extends over 16 amino acids. CDR3 DNA: TGTGCCAGCAGCCCCGGGACTAGCGGGATCTACAATGAGCAGTTCTTC. It is translated as CASSPGTSGIYNEQFF.

In this sample, this clone turned up once. The chain combines TRBV18 with TRBJ1-1; 7 bases agree with TRBD1. The CDR3 runs 17 residues. V shed 3 bases, J shed 4 bases, and the junction held 14 bases outside the gene matches. CDR1 is KGHSH, CDR2 LQKENI, per germline. The CDR3 bases are TGTGCCAGCTCACCGTTTTTGGCAGGGGGAACCTCCACTGAAGCTTTCTTT. The encoded protein is CASSPFLAGGTSTEAFF.

This chain uses TRBV7-2 with TRBJ2-7, with D perhaps TRBD2 (6 bases). The V gene's germline CDR1 is SGHTA and CDR2 FQGNSA. Trimming took off 3 bases at V and 3 bases at J, with 9 bases between the two ends. The CDR3 loop spans 13 amino acids. The CDR3: CASSLGLDYEQYF. The DNA for the CDR3 is TGTGCCAGCAGCTTGGGACTTGACTACGAGCAGTACTTC.

The V gene is TRBV30, the J gene TRBJ2-7; TRBD1 matches 7 bases. The CDR3 runs 13 residues. Germline V CDR1 and CDR2: GTSNPN, SVGIG (reference sequence). With 4 bases clipped from V and 2 bases from J, the junction kept 5 bases outside the gene matches. The CDR3 is CAWNPGQPYEQYF. Written as DNA, the CDR3 is TGTGCCTGGAACCCGGGACAGCCCTACGAGCAGTACTTC.

On this clone itself: The same CDR3 can be traced to other DNA sequences in this sample. J is TRBJ2-3 and V is TRBV6-5; 8 bases match TRBD1. The CDR3 spans 14 residues. Germline loops: CDR1 MNHEY, CDR2 SVGAGI. Trimming took 4 bases from V and 2 from J; bases not matched to a gene: 2. DNA of the CDR3: TGTGCCAGCAGTTTACAGGGGGTCACAGATACGCAGTATTTT. Amino acid sequence: CASSLQGVTDTQYF.

The V and J genes are TRBV2 and TRBJ2-3; 9 nucleotides agree with TRBD2. V gave up 3 bases and J gave up 6 bases; unmatched junction bases: 1. Germline-derived CDR1 and CDR2 are SNHLY and FYNNEI. The CDR3 loop spans 13 amino acids. CDR3 region: CASSEREGDTQYF. DNA of the CDR3: TGTGCCAGCAGTGAGCGGGAGGGGGATACGCAGTATTTT.

The CDR3, as DNA: TGCAGCGCCGGGACTAGCGGTTACAATGAGCAGTTCTTC. Its protein is CSAGTSGYNEQFF. J is TRBJ2-1 and V is TRBV29-1; 11 bases agree with TRBD2. The germline gives CDR1 SQVTM, CDR2 ANQGSEA. The CDR3 covers 13 residues. The junction had 3 bases not matched to a gene; V was cut back by 7 bases and J by 4 bases.